Included here is one T cell receptor beta chain sequence, with context. Per the original methods: Reference gene primer amplification gave nucleated cell count estimates. Sequencing was performed with immunoSEQ multiplex PCR; in TCRdb, only in-frame clones are kept and a portion is missing. Clonal size and the V and J genes are those of that table, whereas D and trimming came from the DNA. The profile shows roughly 140,000 clones, under 90% of them singletons. The data were taken from a study of blood T cell repertoires in COVID-19. Study-wide background: Donors in the United States, Italy and Spain gave samples during acute or convalescent COVID-19. PBMCs, B-cell-depleted T cells, or T cells were the source of the cDNA or gDNA that made up the material.

After removal of 5 bases from V and 12 bases from J, the junction contained 4 bases not matched to a gene. CDR1 and CDR2 (germline): MNHEY, SVGAGI. The CDR3 loop spans 11 amino acids. The source of this sequence is a man aged 55 to 70 with acute or convalescent COVID-19. The chain uses TRBV6-5 and TRBJ2-1, with 7 positions matching TRBD1. Sequenced: peripheral blood. CDR3 bases: TGTGCCAGCAGTAACCCAGGGGGGCAGTTCTTC. It is translated as CASSNPGGQFF.